This T cell receptor (beta chain) was identified during a study of T cell responses to AZD1222 COVID-19 vaccine. The CDR3 totals 14 residues. The J segment lost 6 bases and the V segment lost 5 bases, leaving 4 bases of the junction unmatched. Germline lookup yields CDR1 ENHRY and CDR2 SYGVKD. This clone came up a few times. Clones were sequenced by immunoSEQ multiplex PCR, and TCRdb holds only the in-frame ones, with some missing. The table includes 150,000 to 200,000 clones, 90% to 95% detected once. The source material was peripheral blood, sampled 28 days after the second AZD1222 dose. This TCR came from an adult who received the AZD1222 COVID-19 vaccine. This rearrangement joins TRBV10-3 to TRBJ1-2, with TRBD1 identical over 12 bases. CDR3 sequence (DNA): TGTGCCATCAGTCCCGGGACAGGGGGCGATGGCTACACCTTC. Its protein is CAISPGTGGDGYTF.